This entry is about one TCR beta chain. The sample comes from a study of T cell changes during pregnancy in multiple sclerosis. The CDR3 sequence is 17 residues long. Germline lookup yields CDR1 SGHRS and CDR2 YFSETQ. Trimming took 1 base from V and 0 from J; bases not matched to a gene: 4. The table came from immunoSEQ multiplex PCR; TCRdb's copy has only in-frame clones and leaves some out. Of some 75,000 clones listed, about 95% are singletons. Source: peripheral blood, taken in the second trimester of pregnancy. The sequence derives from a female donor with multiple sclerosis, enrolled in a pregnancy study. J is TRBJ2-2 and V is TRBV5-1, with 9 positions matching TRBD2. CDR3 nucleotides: TGCGCCAGCAGCTTGCGGACTAGCGCCACGAACACCGGGGAGCTGTTTTTT. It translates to CASSLRTSATNTGELFF.